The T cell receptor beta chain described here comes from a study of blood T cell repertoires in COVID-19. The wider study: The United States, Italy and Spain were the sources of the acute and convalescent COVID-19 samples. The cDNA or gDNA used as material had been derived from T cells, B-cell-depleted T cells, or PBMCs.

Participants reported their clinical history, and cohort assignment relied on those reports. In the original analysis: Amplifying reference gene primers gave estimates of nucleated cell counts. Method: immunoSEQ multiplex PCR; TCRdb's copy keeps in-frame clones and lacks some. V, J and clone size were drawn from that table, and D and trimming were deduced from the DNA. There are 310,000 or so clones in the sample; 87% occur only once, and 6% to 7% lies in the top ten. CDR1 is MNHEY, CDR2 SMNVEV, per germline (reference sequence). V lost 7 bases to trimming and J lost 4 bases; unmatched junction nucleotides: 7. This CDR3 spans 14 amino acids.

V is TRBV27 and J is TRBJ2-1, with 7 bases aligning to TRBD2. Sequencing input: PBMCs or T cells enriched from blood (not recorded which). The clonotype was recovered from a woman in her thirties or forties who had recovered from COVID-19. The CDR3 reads CASKVLGRYNEQFF. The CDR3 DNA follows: TGTGCCAGCAAAGTGCTCGGGAGGTACAATGAGCAGTTCTTC.